This TCR beta chain was captured by sequencing in a study of shared clonotypes between healthy human individuals. General study findings and limits: The study found about 4.6% of naive CD4 clonotypes shared across four donors. The generation probabilities recorded for non-shared clonotypes fell below those of clonotypes shared by all four donors.

Naive CD8 cells, CD45RO-negative and positively selected for CCR7, excluded terminally differentiated effector memory CD45RA+ cells. Each sample came from a Caucasian adult donor living in Nashville, Tennessee. For this clone: The antigen remains unidentified. Other DNA variants within this sample encode the same CDR3.

The deep-level immunoSEQ assay was used. Libraries were prepared by immunoSEQ multiplex PCR; TCRdb keeps only in-frame clonotypes and omits some of them. The sample includes around 2,000,000 clones, just over 90% of them seen just once. The CDR3 spans 12 residues. CDR1 and CDR2 (germline): GTSNPN, SVGIG (reference sequence). V dropped 0 bases and J dropped 4 bases, with 7 bases sitting between them. This sequence originates from a man between 18 and 29 years old in good health. Some clones in this sample may be carry-over from other donors' samples. Material: naive CD8+ T cells from PBMCs. This chain joins TRBV30 and TRBJ2-7; TRBD2 is a possible D gene (5 bases). The CDR3 reads CAWSVRGYEQYF. In nucleotides, the CDR3 is TGTGCCTGGAGTGTACGCGGGTACGAGCAGTACTTC.